A single sample is the source of the 20 T cell receptor beta chains below, sequenced in a study of neurological immune-mediated disorders. Time point defined: longitudinal time-point 2. TCRdb recomputed calls from the 5' RACE reads with MiXCR, one row per CDR3 protein. The sample holds 50,000 or so distinct CDR3 sequences; about an eighth are singletons and the top ten take roughly 4.8%. Sequenced input: PBMCs. These TCRs come from a male donor with HTLV-1-associated myelopathy (HAM/TSP).

The table lists this clonotype with many counts. The CDR3 region is CASSSLNYEQYF. The CDR3 DNA follows: TGTGCCAGCAGCTCGTTAAACTACGAGCAGTACTTC. The rearrangement links TRBV7-9 to TRBJ2-7; D gene ambiguous. The CDR3 consists of 12 residues. With 4 bases removed from V and 3 bases from J, the gap between germline ends came to 7 bases. CDR1 and CDR2 from the germline V gene are SEHNR and FQNEAQ (reference sequence).

The chain is built from TRBV10-3 and TRBJ2-7; possibly TRBD2 for D (6 bases). V shed 10 bases and J shed 2 bases, with 12 bases lying between them. The CDR3 sequence is 12 residues long. Germline loops: CDR1 ENHRY, CDR2 SYGVKD. DNA for the CDR3: TGTGCCACCTGGGGCGGGACCTACGAGCAGTACTTC. Translating gives CATWGGTYEQYF.

In this sample, this clonotype turned up many times. The J gene is TRBJ2-2, the V gene TRBV6-1, with a tentative D call TRBD2 (5 bases). Trimming pared 4 bases from V and 6 bases from J, leaving 15 bases between. The CDR3 has 15 residues. The germline V gene encodes CDR1 MNHNS and CDR2 SASEGT. The CDR3 protein is CASSVASPTPGELFF. The DNA for the CDR3 is TGTGCCAGCAGTGTCGCTAGCCCCACTCCCGGGGAGCTGTTTTTT.

The sample holds many counts of this clonotype. J is TRBJ2-3 and V is TRBV4-3; 9 bases match TRBD2. The CDR3 is made up of 14 amino acids. CDR1 and CDR2 from the germline V gene are LGHNA and YSLEER. V shed 6 bases and J 5 bases; nucleotides not matched to a gene: 6. CDR3 region: CASSAGGLRDTQYF. The CDR3 coding sequence is TGCGCCAGCAGTGCGGGGGGGCTGAGAGATACGCAGTATTTT.

This chain uses TRBV6-1 with TRBJ1-5; D gene uncertain. V lost 4 bases to trimming and J lost 3 bases, with 10 bases between them. Germline-derived CDR1 and CDR2 are MNHNS and SASEGT. The CDR3 is made up of 14 amino acids. CDR3 coding DNA: TGTGCCAGCAGTGTAGAGGGCCCCAATCAGCCCCAGCATTTT. Protein product: CASSVEGPNQPQHF.

This clonotype was seen repeatedly, ten times or more. The V gene is TRBV5-1, the J gene TRBJ2-5, with D perhaps matching TRBD1 or TRBD2 (5 bases each). V was clipped by 0 bases and J by 0 bases, with 9 bases between them. The CDR3 length is 15 residues. Germline V gene data show CDR1 as SGHRS and CDR2 as YFSETQ. CDR3 loop: CASSLEGTYQETQYF. The CDR3 DNA follows: TGCGCCAGCAGCTTGGAGGGGACGTACCAAGAGACCCAGTACTTC.

For this clonotype: The CDR3 carries no conserved terminal phenylalanine or tryptophan, so it likely arises from a read error. The rearrangement joins TRBV9 to TRBJ2-5; 9 bases map to TRBD1. Germline loops: CDR1 SGDLS, CDR2 YYNGEE. V lost 6 bases, J lost 0 bases, and 6 bases stayed unmatched. This CDR3 spans 15 amino acids. The chain's CDR3 is CASTQGAGNQETQYV. CDR3 nucleotides: TGTGCCAGCACACAGGGGGCGGGGAACCAAGAGACCCAGTACGTC.

This clonotype was counted at least ten times. CDR3 in DNA: TGCGCCAGCAGCTCCTCCACCTACGAGCAGTACTTC. Protein product: CASSSSTYEQYF. The chain couples TRBV5-1 to TRBJ2-7; no clear D. V lost 3 bases and J 2 bases, leaving 6 bases between the germline ends. This CDR3 spans 12 amino acids. Germline assignment: CDR1 SGHRS and CDR2 YFSETQ.

Details on this clonotype: The junction does not match germline at one end; this may be a read error. The V call is TRBV6-5, the J call TRBJ1-4; 12 nucleotides line up with TRBD1. Per germline, CDR1 MNHEY and CDR2 SVGAGI. The CDR3 has 16 amino acids. Here the CDR3 reads CASSSRGQGAWERLFF. The CDR3 region has the DNA TGTGCCAGCAGTAGCCGGGGACAGGGGGCATGGGAAAGACTGTTTTTT.

This clonotype was recorded at least ten times. V and J are TRBV7-2 and TRBJ2-5; D call uncertain. V lost 5 bases to trimming and J lost 1 base, with 11 bases between them. This CDR3 has 14 amino acids. Germline CDR1 and CDR2: SGHTA and FQGNSA. The CDR3 DNA is TGTGCCAGCAGCCCCGGGCCAAGCCAAGAGACCCAGTACTTC. Amino acid sequence: CASSPGPSQETQYF.

This clonotype has ten or more counts. The chain links TRBV5-1 to TRBJ2-1; unclear D gene. Per the germline V gene, CDR1 is SGHRS and CDR2 is YFSETQ. V was cut by 4 bases and J by 0 bases, with 14 bases left in between. The CDR3 covers 16 residues. The CDR3 reads CASSPLDPSSYNEQFF. The CDR3 DNA reads as TGCGCCAGCAGCCCCTTGGACCCTAGCTCCTACAATGAGCAGTTCTTC.

This clonotype was picked up many times. The chain is built from TRBV7-6 and TRBJ2-1; D is possibly TRBD2 (5 bases). The CDR3 consists of 14 residues. The V gene lost 1 base and the J gene lost 2 bases, with 6 bases spanning the gap. Germline loops: CDR1 SGHVS, CDR2 FNYEAQ. This chain's CDR3 is CASSLVGTYNEQFF. The CDR3 nucleotides are TGTGCCAGCAGCTTAGTCGGGACCTACAATGAGCAGTTCTTC. The entire variable domain, with the rest obtained from reference TRBV7-6 and TRBJ2-1, is as follows: GAGVSQSPRYKVTKRGQDVALRCDPISGHVSLYWYRQALGQGPEFLTYFNYEAQQDKSGLPNDRFSAERPEGSISTLTIQRTEQRDSAMYRCASSLVGTYNEQFFGPGTRLTVL.

This clonotype was recorded at least ten times. CDR3 in amino acids: CASRERGGRDTQYF. CDR3 nucleotide sequence: TGTGCCAGCAGGGAGCGGGGGGGTAGGGATACGCAGTATTTT. The rearrangement uses TRBV6-5 and TRBJ2-3; 10 positions agree with TRBD2. The V segment lost 6 bases and the J segment 6 bases; nucleotides outside the gene matches: 6. Germline values: CDR1 MNHEY, CDR2 SVGAGI. This CDR3 has 14 residues.

On this clonotype: Because the CDR3's place on the DNA is in doubt, the DNA is left out and the CDR3 is given as listed by TCRdb. The rearrangement links TRBV7-6 to TRBJ2-4; the table gives TRBD2 as D, unverified against the DNA. With termini counted, the CDR3 has 22 amino acids. CDR1 is SGHVS, CDR2 FNYEAQ, per germline. CDR3 sequence reads: CASSFYICSAGVGGVEKNIQYF.

This rearrangement joins TRBV7-2 to TRBJ2-5; 8 positions match TRBD2. V was pared by 5 bases and J by 5 bases, with 19 bases of the junction left unmatched. CDR1 and CDR2 from the germline V gene are SGHTA and FQGNSA. CDR3 length: 18 residues. The CDR3 reads CASSTGLVVGPRWETQYF. The CDR3 nucleotides read TGTGCCAGCAGCACGGGACTAGTGGTGGGGCCTAGGTGGGAGACCCAGTACTTC.

As concerns this clonotype: Being one base from a much bigger clone, this may be a read error. This sequence joins TRBV5-1 and TRBJ2-2; a possible D gene is TRBD1 (5 bases). The CDR3 consists of 16 residues. Germline V gene lookup returns CDR1 SGHRS and CDR2 YFSETQ. CDR3 in amino acids: CASSLAVTGPTGQLFF. CDR3 nucleotides: TGCGCCAGCAGCTTGGCCGTCACAGGACCCACCGGGCAGCTGTTTTTT.

The sample holds many counts of this clonotype. The gene calls are TRBV5-5 and TRBJ2-2, with D possibly being TRBD2 (6 bases). Between the trimmed V and J ends, which lost 3 bases and 4 bases, there was a span of 10 bases. The CDR3 spans 14 residues. CDR1 is SGHKS, CDR2 YYEKEE, per germline (reference sequence). CDR3 in DNA: TGTGCCAGCAGCTGGGGACTCCGCACCGGGGAGCTGTTTTTT. Protein: CASSWGLRTGELFF.

This clonotype was recorded many times. The CDR3 bases are TGCGCCAGCAGCCTGGCCCAAGAGACCCAGTACTTC. Translation: CASSLAQETQYF. The J gene is TRBJ2-5, the V gene TRBV5-1; no firm D call. The V end lost 4 bases, the J end lost 1 base, and 5 bases lay between the germline ends. Germline V gene data show CDR1 as SGHRS and CDR2 as YFSETQ. CDR3 size: 12 residues.

Many counts were recorded for this clonotype. V usage is TRBV7-3 and J usage is TRBJ2-1, with 7 bases that match TRBD1. Trimming took 5 bases from V and 9 from J; bases not matched to a gene: 7. Germline loops: CDR1 SGHTA, CDR2 FQGTGA. CDR3 length: 13 residues. The CDR3 DNA is TGTGCCAGCAGCCCCTCGACAGGGACTGAGCAGTTCTTC. Its translation: CASSPSTGTEQFF. Drawing the rest from reference TRBV7-3 and TRBJ2-1, the complete variable domain is GAGVSQTPSNKVTEKGKYVELRCDPISGHTALYWYRQSLGQGPEFLIYFQGTGAADDSGLPNDRFFAVRPEGSVSTLKIQRTERGDSAVYLCASSPSTGTEQFFGPGTRLTVL.

There are many counts of this clonotype. V usage is TRBV5-1 and J usage is TRBJ1-4; D is uncertain. The germline gives CDR1 SGHRS, CDR2 YFSETQ. Trimming took 0 bases from V and 0 from J, leaving 3 bases between them. CDR3 length equals 14 residues. CDR3 sequence: CASSLGSTNEKLFF. In DNA form, the CDR3 reads TGCGCCAGCAGCTTGGGATCAACTAATGAAAAACTGTTTTTT.